These 28 T cell receptor beta chains came from one sample sequenced in a study of blood T cell repertoires in COVID-19. The protocol was immunoSEQ multiplex PCR, while the TCRdb copy is restricted to in-frame clones and leaves out a portion. The data show approximately 140,000 clones, 75% to 90% seen once. The sequenced sample was peripheral blood. The receptors shown here come from a woman in her fifties or sixties with COVID-19, enrolled during active disease.

V usage is TRBV5-5 and J usage is TRBJ2-5, with 9 bases aligning to TRBD2. The CDR3 is made up of 16 amino acids. The ends lost 1 base at V and 2 bases at J; junction bases unmatched: 6. Per germline, CDR1 SGHKS and CDR2 YYEKEE (reference sequence). In DNA, the CDR3 is TGTGCCAGCAGCTTGACGCCCCTAGCGGGACAAGAGACCCAGTACTTC. Its protein is CASSLTPLAGQETQYF.

This clone has just one count. CDR3 residues: CASSVSSSGELKYNEQFF. In DNA form, the CDR3 reads TGTGCCAGCTCAGTATCCTCTAGCGGGGAGCTGAAGTACAATGAGCAGTTCTTC. The chain couples TRBV18 to TRBJ2-1, with 9 bases aligning to TRBD2. The CDR3 has 18 residues. Losses at the gene ends were 5 bases for V and 4 bases for J; bases not matched to a gene: 15. Germline lookup yields CDR1 KGHSH and CDR2 LQKENI.

As to this clone: Its ends do not fully match the called genes, so a read error is possible. The chain uses TRBV10-3 and TRBJ2-1, with 10 positions matching TRBD2. Germline V gene lookup returns CDR1 ENHRY and CDR2 SYGVKD. The CDR3 covers 15 residues. CDR3 amino acids: CAIRASSGSYSEQFF. For the CDR3, the DNA is TGTGCCATCAGGGCATCTAGCGGGAGCTACAGTGAGCAGTTCTTC.

The V call is TRBV19, the J call TRBJ1-2; weak D call: TRBD1 (6 bases). Trimming took 6 bases from V and 2 from J, leaving 16 bases between them. Per germline, CDR1 LNHDA and CDR2 SQIVND (reference sequence). There are 15 residues in the CDR3. In nucleotides, the CDR3 is TGTGCCAGTAGGAGGGGGGGGTTCGAGAACTATGGCTACACCTTC. It encodes CASRRGGFENYGYTF.

This chain connects TRBV19 to TRBJ2-3; D is unresolved. The CDR3 consists of 16 residues. CDR1 is LNHDA and CDR2 is SQIVND in the germline V gene (reference sequence). The V and J ends lost 2 bases and 2 bases respectively, with 14 bases between them. The CDR3 DNA reads TGTGCCAGTAGTATAAACATCGTCCTTCCCACAGATACGCAGTATTTT. This translates into CASSINIVLPTDTQYF.

The rearrangement links TRBV7-9 to TRBJ1-2; 8 bases are a match to TRBD1. V trimming: 0 bases; J trimming: 6 bases; junction bases outside the gene matches: 12. This CDR3 region has 17 residues. Germline-derived CDR1 and CDR2 are SEHNR and FQNEAQ (reference sequence). For the CDR3, the DNA is TGTGCCAGCAGCTTAGCGGATTCGGGCAGGGGGCGCAATGGCTACACCTTC. The encoded protein is CASSLADSGRGRNGYTF.

The rearrangement joins TRBV28 to TRBJ1-6; no clear D gene. From germline, CDR1 is MDHEN and CDR2 SYDVKM. Trimming stripped 7 bases from V and 5 bases from J, with 15 bases between. The CDR3 is 15 residues long. The CDR3 coding sequence is TGTGCCAGCATTTCCCCGAGCTCACATAATTCACCCCTCCACTTT. Its translation is CASISPSSHNSPLHF.

V and J are TRBV2 and TRBJ1-1, with TRBD1 matching 7 bases. The J segment lost 4 bases and the V segment lost 4 bases, leaving 9 bases of the junction unmatched. CDR3 size: 15 residues. In germline, CDR1 is SNHLY, CDR2 FYNNEI. The CDR3 DNA reads TGTGCCAGCAGTGGCCTGACAGGGCCCGGCACTGAAGCTTTCTTT. It yields the protein CASSGLTGPGTEAFF.

The chain carries TRBV6-5 and TRBJ1-2; the D gene is possibly TRBD1 (6 bases). CDR1 MNHEY and CDR2 SVGAGI come from the germline V gene. Trimming shortened V by 6 bases and J by 6 bases, and 11 bases separated the two germline ends. The CDR3 is made up of 12 amino acids. The CDR3, as DNA: TGTGCCAGCAGGACAGGCCGGAATGGCTACACCTTC. This gives the protein CASRTGRNGYTF.

CDR3 protein: CASSPYPDRDFYATNEKLFF. The CDR3 nucleotides read TGCGCCAGCAGCCCGTACCCTGACAGGGACTTTTATGCAACTAATGAAAAACTGTTTTTT. The chain couples TRBV5-1 to TRBJ1-4; the match to TRBD1 covers 7 bases. This CDR3 spans 20 amino acids. V shed 4 bases and J 0 bases; nucleotides not matched to a gene: 18. The V gene's germline CDR1 is SGHRS and CDR2 YFSETQ.

The V gene is TRBV19, the J gene TRBJ2-6; 7 bases fit TRBD1. Germline V gene sequence: CDR1 LNHDA, CDR2 SQIVND (reference sequence). This CDR3 contains 19 residues. With 5 bases clipped from V and 0 bases from J, the junction kept 13 bases outside the gene matches. The CDR3 spells CASSPWTGAKTSGANVLTF. In DNA form, the CDR3 reads TGTGCCAGTAGTCCCTGGACAGGTGCCAAGACCTCTGGGGCCAACGTCCTGACTTTC.

This chain links TRBV27 with TRBJ1-6; 8 nucleotides line up with TRBD1. This CDR3 is built from 17 residues. J lost 7 bases, V lost 2 bases, and 10 bases had no gene match. CDR1 is MNHEY and CDR2 is SMNVEV in the germline V gene (reference sequence). CDR3 loop: CASSLRPPGQGNSPLHF. The CDR3 region has the DNA TGTGCCAGCAGTTTAAGGCCGCCCGGACAGGGAAATTCACCCCTCCACTTT.

The rearrangement links TRBV9 to TRBJ2-7; 8 bases align to TRBD2. The CDR3 sequence is 16 residues long. After removal of 0 bases from V and 4 bases from J, the junction contained 9 bases not matched to a gene. In germline, CDR1 is SGDLS, CDR2 YYNGEE. In nucleotides, the CDR3 is TGTGCCAGCAGCGTAGGACCGGGACTAGGCCAATACGAGCAGTACTTC. Translated: CASSVGPGLGQYEQYF.

The rearrangement links TRBV19 to TRBJ2-2, with 9 positions matching TRBD2. V shed 1 base and J 7 bases; nucleotides not matched to a gene: 10. The length of the CDR3 is 17 residues. Germline CDR1 reads LNHDA; CDR2 reads SQIVND (reference sequence). DNA for the CDR3: TGTGCCAGTAGTATAGCGGGACTAGCAGGGACCTTCGGGGAGCTGTTTTTT. Its translation: CASSIAGLAGTFGELFF.

The chain recombines TRBV15 with TRBJ1-1; D is possibly TRBD1 (5 bases). With 3 bases removed from V and 1 base from J, the gap between germline ends came to 15 bases. CDR3 length equals 16 residues. The germline V gene encodes CDR1 LNHNV and CDR2 YYDKDF (reference sequence). The CDR3: CATSSPGGRQNTEAFF. CDR3 nucleotides: TGTGCCACCAGCAGCCCCGGGGGTCGACAGAACACTGAAGCTTTCTTT.

This chain uses TRBV4-1 with TRBJ1-1; tentative D call: TRBD1 (6 bases). CDR3 length equals 15 residues. Germline V gives CDR1 MGHRA, CDR2 YSYEKL. Trimming took 8 bases from V and 2 from J, leaving 18 bases between them. CDR3 residues: CASGNQQGFNTEAFF. The CDR3 DNA reads as TGCGCCAGCGGGAACCAACAGGGTTTCAACACTGAAGCTTTCTTT.

On this clone itself: The junction departs from the called germline gene at one end, perhaps through a read error. This chain links TRBV6-4 with TRBJ2-7, with 8 nucleotides matching TRBD1. This CDR3 is built from 15 residues. CDR1 and CDR2 (germline): MRHNA, SNTAGT. DNA for the CDR3: TGTGCCAGCATGCTTCCTTCAGGGGGCTCCCACGAGCAGTACTTC. Encoded protein: CASMLPSGGSHEQYF.

This chain uses TRBV5-4 with TRBJ1-2, with 7 bases that match TRBD1. The V segment lost 0 bases and the J segment 4 bases; nucleotides outside the gene matches: 12. The CDR3 consists of 17 residues. Germline V gene sequence: CDR1 SGHNT, CDR2 YYREEE (reference sequence). The CDR3 sequence is CASSLATGTVSLYGYTF. CDR3 nucleotides: TGTGCCAGCAGCTTGGCCACCGGGACAGTGAGCCTCTATGGCTACACCTTC.

This clone occurred a few times. The chain has TRBV11-1 and TRBJ1-5, with D possibly being TRBD1 (5 bases). The CDR3 spans 14 residues. V dropped 5 bases and J dropped 7 bases, with 15 bases sitting between them. Germline V gene lookup returns CDR1 SGHAT and CDR2 FQDESV (reference sequence). CDR3 sequence (DNA): TGTGCCAGCAGCCCCGCAGGGAACCGACAGCCCCAGCATTTT. Encoded protein: CASSPAGNRQPQHF.

This chain connects TRBV7-8 to TRBJ2-3; D is perhaps TRBD2 (6 bases). The CDR3 totals 16 residues. The germline V gene encodes CDR1 SGHVS and CDR2 FQNEAQ. Trimming removed 8 bases from V and 6 bases from J, with 24 bases in between. CDR3 nucleotide sequence: TGTGCCAGCGTTCGTTGGAGGGTCGGCGTGCGGGATACGCAGTATTTT. Translated, it gives CASVRWRVGVRDTQYF.

About this clone itself: A read error may account for a junction end that differs from germline. The chain uses TRBV2 and TRBJ2-7; no clear D gene. Germline CDR1 is SNHLY and CDR2 is FYNNEI. The CDR3 runs to 15 residues. CDR3 protein: CASSESSLSYNPERF. CDR3 coding DNA: TGTGCCAGCAGTGAGTCGAGCCTTTCTTACAATCCAGAGCGCTTC. The full variable domain, in which reference TRBV2 and TRBJ2-7 provide the parts outside the CDR3, is EPEVTQTPSHQVTQMGQEVILRCVPISNHLYFYWYRQILGQKVEFLVSFYNNEISEKSEIFDDQFSVERPDGSNFTLKIRSTKLEDSAMYFCASSESSLSYNPERFGPGTRLTVT.

The V and J genes are TRBV6-5 and TRBJ1-1; a weak D match, TRBD1 (5 bases). The CDR3 runs to 15 residues. The V end was cut by 0 bases, the J end by 4 bases, with 12 bases between. Germline CDR1 and CDR2: MNHEY and SVGAGI. Here the CDR3 reads CASSYSWGTTTEAFF. CDR3 sequence (DNA): TGTGCCAGCAGTTACTCGTGGGGCACGACCACTGAAGCTTTCTTT.

The V call is TRBV7-9, the J call TRBJ2-2, with unresolved D. V was clipped by 2 bases and J by 6 bases, with 7 bases between them. CDR1 is SEHNR, CDR2 FQNEAQ, per germline (reference sequence). The CDR3 extends over 13 amino acids. The CDR3 region is CASSLTVAGELFF. In DNA form, the CDR3 reads TGTGCCAGCAGCTTAACGGTGGCCGGGGAGCTGTTTTTT.

The count of this clone is one. The rearrangement links TRBV30 to TRBJ1-1; the D is unclear. CDR1 and CDR2 from the germline V gene are GTSNPN and SVGIG (reference sequence). V was clipped by 0 bases and J by 0 bases, with 11 bases between them. The CDR3 runs 15 residues. CDR3 nucleotides: TGTGCCTGGAGTGTACTTGAGGGATTGAACACTGAAGCTTTCTTT. Translating gives CAWSVLEGLNTEAFF.

This chain joins TRBV6-5 and TRBJ1-1, with TRBD1 matching over 8 bases. Germline CDR1 is MNHEY and CDR2 is SVGAGI. Germline trimming cut 4 bases from V and 8 bases from J; bases unmatched to any gene: 12. This CDR3 region has 15 residues. CDR3 nucleotides: TGTGCCAGCAGTTCAACCGGGACAGGCCGCACGGAAGCTTTCTTT. Its translation: CASSSTGTGRTEAFF.

The DNA of the CDR3 is TGTGCCAGCAACGACAGGTCGCAGGTCATCTACGAGCAGTACTTC. Translated, it gives CASNDRSQVIYEQYF. The chain combines TRBV6-5 with TRBJ2-7; maybe TRBD1 (6 bases). The CDR3 is made up of 15 amino acids. Germline CDR1 and CDR2: MNHEY and SVGAGI. The V end lost 7 bases, the J end lost 3 bases, and 19 bases lay between the germline ends.

The chain has TRBV5-1 and TRBJ2-6; perhaps TRBD1 as D (6 bases). V was trimmed by 0 bases and J by 2 bases, leaving 6 bases between them. There are 15 residues in the CDR3. Per the germline V gene, CDR1 is SGHRS and CDR2 is YFSETQ. CDR3 in DNA: TGCGCCAGCAGCTTGGACAGGGCTGGGGCCAACGTCCTGACTTTC. Its protein is CASSLDRAGANVLTF.

The chain recombines TRBV12-2 with TRBJ2-7; the table names TRBD1, a call not compared with the DNA. TRBV12-2 is flagged as a pseudogene. The CDR3 has 19 amino acids. CDR3 sequence: CASRLVGQGEYRHKYEQYF. CDR3 in DNA: TGTGCAAGTCGCTTAGTAGGACAGGGAGAGTACCGCCATAAATACGAGCAGTACTTC.